A single sample gave rise to the 19 T cell receptor beta chains below, sequenced in a study of blood T cell repertoires in COVID-19. Clones were sequenced by immunoSEQ multiplex PCR, and TCRdb holds only the in-frame ones, with some missing. The sample records a few hundred thousand clones, roughly 83% being singletons. Input material: PBMCs or T cells enriched from blood (not recorded which). Receptors originate from a woman aged 40 to 50 with acute COVID-19.

V is TRBV19 and J is TRBJ1-2; 9 positions match TRBD1. CDR1 LNHDA and CDR2 SQIVND come from the germline V gene (reference sequence). The CDR3 loop spans 15 amino acids. V trimming: 5 bases; J trimming: 4 bases; junction bases outside the gene matches: 8. Here the CDR3 reads CASSPAKTGGYGYTF. For the CDR3, the DNA is TGTGCCAGTAGTCCCGCGAAGACAGGGGGCTATGGCTACACCTTC. Drawing the rest from reference TRBV19 and TRBJ1-2, the complete variable domain is DGGITQSPKYLFRKEGQNVTLSCEQNLNHDAMYWYRQDPGQGLRLIYYSQIVNDFQKGDIAEGYSVSREKKESFPLTVTSAQKNPTAFYLCASSPAKTGGYGYTFGSGTRLTVV.

The chain combines TRBV30 with TRBJ2-7, with D unclear. V gave up 0 bases and J gave up 0 bases, with 18 bases separating them. Germline lookup yields CDR1 GTSNPN and CDR2 SVGIG (reference sequence). This CDR3 comprises 17 residues. In nucleotides, the CDR3 is TGTGCCTGGAGTGTACGGCGGTTCCAGAGAGTCTCCTACGAGCAGTACTTC. Translated: CAWSVRRFQRVSYEQYF. Using reference TRBV30 and TRBJ2-7 for the parts outside the CDR3, the full variable domain is SQTIHQWPATLVQPVGSPLSLECTVEGTSNPNLYWYRQAAGRGLQLLFYSVGIGQISSEVPQNLSASRPQDRQFILSSKKLLLSDSGFYLCAWSVRRFQRVSYEQYFGPGTRLTVT.

Here the CDR3 reads CASSRTNSGSRAYEQYF. For the CDR3, the DNA is TGTGCCAGCTCACGTACAAACAGCGGTTCACGGGCCTACGAGCAGTACTTC. The chain combines TRBV18 with TRBJ2-7; D perhaps matches TRBD2 (5 bases). Germline-derived CDR1 and CDR2 are KGHSH and LQKENI. The length of the CDR3 is 17 residues. Trimming took 4 bases from V and 2 from J, leaving 21 bases between them.

This clone occurred once. This rearrangement joins TRBV28 to TRBJ1-1; no firm D call. Germline CDR1 MDHEN, CDR2 SYDVKM. The CDR3 covers 11 residues. The CDR3 region is CVVLGNTEAFF. CDR3 DNA sequence: TGTGTGGTACTAGGGAACACTGAAGCTTTCTTT.

The CDR3 region is CASSRDRSYGYTF. CDR3 DNA: TGTGCCAGCAGTCGGGACAGGAGCTATGGCTACACCTTC. The chain has TRBV9 and TRBJ1-2, with 8 bases that match TRBD1. Germline CDR1 and CDR2: SGDLS and YYNGEE. V dropped 5 bases and J dropped 4; count of bases not matched to a gene: 4. There are 13 residues in the CDR3.

The chain combines TRBV5-1 with TRBJ2-7; 7 positions match TRBD1. The germline CDR1 and CDR2 sequences are SGHRS and YFSETQ. V gave up 1 base and J gave up 3 bases; unmatched junction bases: 4. This CDR3 region has 14 residues. This CDR3 reads CASSLSGQDYEQYF. The CDR3 DNA follows: TGCGCCAGCAGCTTGTCCGGACAGGACTACGAGCAGTACTTC.

This rearrangement joins TRBV7-8 to TRBJ1-3; perhaps TRBD1 as D (6 bases). V shed 3 bases and J shed 0 bases, with 12 bases lying between them. In germline, CDR1 is SGHVS, CDR2 FQNEAQ. The CDR3 covers 16 residues. The CDR3 DNA reads as TGTGCCAGCAGCTTCCCGGGACAAGACTCTGGAAACACCATATATTTT. Translating gives CASSFPGQDSGNTIYF. Looking up the rest from reference TRBV7-8 and TRBJ1-3 gives the full variable domain: GAGVSQSPRYKVAKRGQDVALRCDPISGHVSLFWYQQALGQGPEFLTYFQNEAQLDKSGLPSDRFFAERPEGSVSTLKIQRTQQEDSAVYLCASSFPGQDSGNTIYFGEGSWLTVV.

This rearrangement joins TRBV28 to TRBJ1-2, with 10 bases lining up with TRBD1. Germline values: CDR1 MDHEN, CDR2 SYDVKM. Losses at the gene ends were 4 bases for V and 4 bases for J; bases not matched to a gene: 3. The CDR3 is made up of 14 amino acids. CDR3 region: CASSSGQGRYGYTF. In nucleotides, the CDR3 is TGTGCCAGCAGTTCGGGACAGGGGCGCTATGGCTACACCTTC.

V usage is TRBV18 and J usage is TRBJ2-1, with 12 bases that match TRBD2. The germline V gene encodes CDR1 KGHSH and CDR2 LQKENI. Trimming at V came to 3 bases and at J to 7 bases, leaving 4 bases not matched to a gene. CDR3 length equals 15 residues. The CDR3 protein is CASSPTSGSTNEQFF. CDR3 nucleotides: TGTGCCAGCTCACCGACTAGCGGGAGCACTAATGAGCAGTTCTTC.

This clone was found many times. The rearrangement uses TRBV5-1 and TRBJ2-2; D uncertain. Germline CDR1 SGHRS, CDR2 YFSETQ. The V end was cut by 0 bases, the J end by 4 bases, with 10 bases between. The CDR3 is 15 residues long. The CDR3: CASSLGAASTGELFF. DNA for the CDR3: TGCGCCAGCAGCTTGGGGGCAGCTTCCACCGGGGAGCTGTTTTTT.

V and J are TRBV5-1 and TRBJ1-2, with TRBD1 as a possible D gene (6 bases). From germline, CDR1 is SGHRS and CDR2 YFSETQ. Trimming pared 5 bases from V and 4 bases from J, leaving 12 bases between. The CDR3 totals 13 residues. CDR3: CASSPTGLYGYTF. In nucleotides, the CDR3 is TGCGCCAGCAGTCCAACAGGGCTCTATGGCTACACCTTC.

A note on this clone: One junction end disagrees with the germline gene, perhaps due to a read error. V is TRBV11-1 and J is TRBJ1-1; the D gene is possibly TRBD1 (6 bases). Germline CDR1 and CDR2: SGHAT and FQDESV (reference sequence). This CDR3 has 15 residues. CDR3 DNA: TGTGCCAGCAGCCTAGCTCGGGGAGGGGGTAGCGAAGCTTTCTTT. It yields the protein CASSLARGGGSEAFF. Together with reference TRBV11-1 and TRBJ1-1, the CDR3 gives the full variable domain: EAEVAQSPRYKITEKSQAVAFWCDPISGHATLYWYRQILGQGPELLVQFQDESVVDDSQLPKDRFSAERLKGVDSTLKIQPAELGDSAMYLCASSLARGGGSEAFFGQGTRLTVV.

The rearrangement joins TRBV7-9 to TRBJ2-3, with 12 positions matching TRBD2. CDR3 size: 17 residues. The germline V gene encodes CDR1 SEHNR and CDR2 FQNEAQ (reference sequence). Unmatched junction bases numbered 8, after V lost 4 bases and J lost 3 bases. CDR3 coding DNA: TGTGCCAGCAGCTGCGGACTAGCGGGACGGCGGACAGATACGCAGTATTTT. It encodes CASSCGLAGRRTDTQYF.

V is TRBV14 and J is TRBJ2-3; D is undetermined. Trimming took 2 bases from V and 2 from J, leaving 2 bases between them. Germline assignment: CDR1 SGHDN and CDR2 FVKESK. This CDR3 comprises 12 residues. CDR3 residues: CASSQYTDTQYF. CDR3 nucleotides: TGTGCCAGCAGCCAATACACAGATACGCAGTATTTT.

The chain joins TRBV13 to TRBJ2-7; D not resolved. In germline, CDR1 is PRHDT, CDR2 FYEKMQ (reference sequence). Trimming pared 1 base from V and 1 base from J, leaving 8 bases between. The CDR3 is 14 residues long. The CDR3 loop is CASSLERRSYEQYF. CDR3 in DNA: TGTGCCAGCAGCTTAGAGAGGCGATCCTACGAGCAGTACTTC.

This chain joins TRBV11-2 and TRBJ2-1; D perhaps matches TRBD2 (5 bases). The germline CDR1 and CDR2 sequences are SGHAT and FQNNGV. The CDR3 is 15 residues long. V dropped 5 bases and J dropped 2 bases, with 13 bases sitting between them. Written as DNA, the CDR3 is TGTGCCAGCAGCGGGAGCGGATCTCCCTACAATGAGCAGTTCTTC. Amino acid sequence: CASSGSGSPYNEQFF.

This clone appeared a few times. This chain joins TRBV11-2 and TRBJ2-2; the match to TRBD2 covers 7 bases. The V gene end was trimmed by 4 bases and the J gene end by 0 bases; junction bases not matched to a gene: 8. CDR1 SGHAT and CDR2 FQNNGV come from the germline V gene. The CDR3 is made up of 17 amino acids. CDR3 bases: TGTGCCAGCAGCTCCCCAACTAGCGCTTCGAACACCGGGGAGCTGTTTTTT. It translates to CASSSPTSASNTGELFF.

This rearrangement joins TRBV3-1 (or the pseudogene TRBV3-2) to TRBJ2-1, with a weak D call TRBD2 (6 bases). Trimming took 1 base from V and 2 from J, leaving 12 bases between them. The CDR3 spans 16 residues. Germline-derived CDR1 and CDR2 are LGHDT and YNNKEL (reference sequence). In DNA form, the CDR3 reads TGTGCCAGCAGCCAAGGAATAGCGGAGCCCTACAATGAGCAGTTCTTC. Translated: CASSQGIAEPYNEQFF.

The V and J genes are TRBV19 and TRBJ2-2, with TRBD2 as a possible D gene (5 bases). The V and J ends lost 3 bases and 0 bases respectively, with 8 bases between them. The CDR3 is 15 residues long. Per the germline V gene, CDR1 is LNHDA and CDR2 is SQIVND (reference sequence). The CDR3: CASSIFGTNTGELFF. Written as DNA, the CDR3 is TGTGCCAGTAGTATCTTCGGGACGAACACCGGGGAGCTGTTTTTT.